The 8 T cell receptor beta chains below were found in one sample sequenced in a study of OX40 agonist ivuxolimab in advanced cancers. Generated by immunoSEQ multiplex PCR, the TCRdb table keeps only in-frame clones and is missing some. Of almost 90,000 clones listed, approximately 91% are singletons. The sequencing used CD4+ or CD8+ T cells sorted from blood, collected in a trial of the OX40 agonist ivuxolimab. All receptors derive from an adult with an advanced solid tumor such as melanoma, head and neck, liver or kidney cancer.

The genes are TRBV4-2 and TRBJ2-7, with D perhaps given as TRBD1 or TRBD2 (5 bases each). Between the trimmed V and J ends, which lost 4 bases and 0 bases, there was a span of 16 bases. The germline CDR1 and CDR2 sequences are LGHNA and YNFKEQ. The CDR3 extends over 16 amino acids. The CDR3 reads CASSPLARDPSYEQYF. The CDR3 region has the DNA TGTGCCAGCAGCCCCTTAGCCAGGGACCCCTCCTACGAGCAGTACTTC.

The CDR3 coding sequence is TGCGCCAGCAGCGTGGACATGAATGAGCAGTTCTTC. Encoded protein: CASSVDMNEQFF. V usage is TRBV5-1 and J usage is TRBJ2-1; D might be TRBD1 (5 bases). Germline CDR1 is SGHRS and CDR2 is YFSETQ. Trimming took off 4 bases at V and 7 bases at J, with 9 bases between the two ends. The CDR3 spans 12 residues.

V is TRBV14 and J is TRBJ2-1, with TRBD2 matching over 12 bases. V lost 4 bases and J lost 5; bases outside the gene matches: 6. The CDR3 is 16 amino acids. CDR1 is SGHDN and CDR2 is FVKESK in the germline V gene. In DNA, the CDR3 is TGTGCCAGCAGCCGCGGACTAGCGGGAAGAAACAATGAGCAGTTCTTC. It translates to CASSRGLAGRNNEQFF.

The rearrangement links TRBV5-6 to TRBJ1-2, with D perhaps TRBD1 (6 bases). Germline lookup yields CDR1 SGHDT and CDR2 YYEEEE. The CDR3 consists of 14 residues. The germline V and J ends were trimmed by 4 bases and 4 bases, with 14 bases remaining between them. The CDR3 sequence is CASSRTTGFYGYTF. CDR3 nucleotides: TGTGCCAGCAGCCGAACGACAGGATTCTATGGCTACACCTTC.

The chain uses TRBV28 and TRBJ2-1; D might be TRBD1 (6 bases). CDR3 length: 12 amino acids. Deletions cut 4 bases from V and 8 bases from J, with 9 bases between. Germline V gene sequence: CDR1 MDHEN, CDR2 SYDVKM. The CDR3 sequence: CASSSQGHEQFF. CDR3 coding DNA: TGTGCCAGCAGTTCACAGGGTCATGAGCAGTTCTTC.

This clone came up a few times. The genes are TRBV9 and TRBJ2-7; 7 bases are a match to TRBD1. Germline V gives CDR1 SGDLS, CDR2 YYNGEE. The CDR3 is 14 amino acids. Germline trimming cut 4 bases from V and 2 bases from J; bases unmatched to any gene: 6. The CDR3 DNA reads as TGTGCCAGCAGCACCCAGGGGGTACCCTACGAGCAGTACTTC. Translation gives CASSTQGVPYEQYF.

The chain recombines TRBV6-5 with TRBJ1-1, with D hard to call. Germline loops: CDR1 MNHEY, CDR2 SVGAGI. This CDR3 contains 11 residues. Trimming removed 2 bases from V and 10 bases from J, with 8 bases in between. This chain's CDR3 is CASSYGVGAFF. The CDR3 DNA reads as TGTGCCAGCAGTTACGGAGTTGGAGCTTTCTTT.

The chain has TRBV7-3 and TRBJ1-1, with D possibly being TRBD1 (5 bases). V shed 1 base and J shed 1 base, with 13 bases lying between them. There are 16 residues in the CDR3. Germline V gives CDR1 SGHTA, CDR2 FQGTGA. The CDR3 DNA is TGTGCCAGCAGCTTAATTTTGGGGGGTGCGAACACTGAAGCTTTCTTT. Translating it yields CASSLILGGANTEAFF.